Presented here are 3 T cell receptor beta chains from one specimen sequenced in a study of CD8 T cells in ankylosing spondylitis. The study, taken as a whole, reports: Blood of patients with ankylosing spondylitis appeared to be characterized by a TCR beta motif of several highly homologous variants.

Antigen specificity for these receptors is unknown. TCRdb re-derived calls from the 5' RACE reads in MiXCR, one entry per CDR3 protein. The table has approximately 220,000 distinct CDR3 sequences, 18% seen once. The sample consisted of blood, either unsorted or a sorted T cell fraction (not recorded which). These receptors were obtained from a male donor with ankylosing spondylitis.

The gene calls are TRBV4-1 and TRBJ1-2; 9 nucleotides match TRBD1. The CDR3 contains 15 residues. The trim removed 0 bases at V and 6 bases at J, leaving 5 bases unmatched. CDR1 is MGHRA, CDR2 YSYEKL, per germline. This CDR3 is CASSQDRGTGNGYTF. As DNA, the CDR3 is TGCGCCAGCAGCCAAGATCGGGGGACAGGGAATGGCTACACCTTC.

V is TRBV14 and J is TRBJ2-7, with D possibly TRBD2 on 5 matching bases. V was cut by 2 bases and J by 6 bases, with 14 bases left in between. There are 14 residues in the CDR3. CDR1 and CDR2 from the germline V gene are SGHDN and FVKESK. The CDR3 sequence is CASSQRTYPGEQYF. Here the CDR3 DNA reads TGTGCCAGCAGCCAAAGGACTTACCCGGGCGAGCAGTACTTC.

The CDR3 DNA sequence: TGTGCCAGCTCGGAGACGGAGAACACCGGGGAGCTGTTTTTT. Protein sequence: CASSETENTGELFF. This chain uses TRBV7-9 with TRBJ2-2; no clear D gene. Germline CDR1 reads SEHNR; CDR2 reads FQNEAQ (reference sequence). V lost 8 bases, J lost 1 base, and 11 bases lay in between. The CDR3 is made up of 14 amino acids.